This paragraph covers one T cell receptor (beta chain) sequence. As yet, its antigen is unknown. The germline CDR1 and CDR2 sequences are SGHVS and FQNEAQ. V gave up 4 bases and J gave up 5 bases; unmatched junction bases: 13. The CDR3 is made up of 17 amino acids. These data come from a study of cytomegalovirus exposure and HLA in healthy donors. Study as a whole: Earlier work reported 117 million unique TCR beta sequences from 180 million or so T cells.

Overall study findings and caveats: Reported performance of the classifier showed diagnosis of cytomegalovirus status with high specificity and sensitivity.

The PCR made use of 60 Vbeta and 13 Jbeta primers. The method was immunoSEQ multiplex PCR; TCRdb's version includes in-frame clones alone and lacks a portion of them. The profile shows 80,000 to 130,000 clones, more than 65% of them singletons. The chain carries TRBV7-8 and TRBJ2-3; 9 nucleotides match TRBD2. This TCR derives from a woman between 18 and 29 years old in good health and CMV-seronegative. The specimen sequenced was PBMCs. The chain's CDR3 is CASSSTAAGGPRDTQYF. In DNA form, the CDR3 reads TGTGCCAGCAGCTCCACCGCGGCGGGAGGGCCTCGAGATACGCAGTATTTT. The variable domain in full, completed from reference TRBV7-8 and TRBJ2-3, reads GAGVSQSPRYKVAKRGQDVALRCDPISGHVSLFWYQQALGQGPEFLTYFQNEAQLDKSGLPSDRFFAERPEGSVSTLKIQRTQQEDSAVYLCASSSTAAGGPRDTQYFGPGTRLTVL.